Here is one T cell receptor (beta chain) with its context. With random hexamers, reverse transcription was performed on about 0.5 to 1 ug of RNA. An immunoSEQ multiplex PCR amplified TCR beta CDR3 over 54 Vbeta and 13 Jbeta. One entry per CDR3 protein, called by TCRdb with MiXCR from the immunoSEQ multiplex PCR reads. The profile covers some 120,000 distinct CDR3 sequences, with 80% to 95% appearing a single time and approximately 0.13% taken by the ten largest. Between the trimmed V and J ends, which lost 5 bases and 2 bases, there was a span of 15 bases. Germline lookup yields CDR1 DFQATT and CDR2 SNEGSKA (reference sequence). The CDR3 covers 14 residues. The data originate from a study of CD8 T cells in Susac syndrome.

This clonotype was sampled from a human donor in good health. The sample consisted of CD4+ T cells from PBMCs. This chain joins TRBV20-1 and TRBJ1-2; no clear D. CDR3 DNA: TGCAGTGCTTGTTTCCTAGAATCCAACTATGGCTACACCTTC. This sequence encodes CSACFLESNYGYTF.